By sample share, the clone carrying this T cell receptor beta chain is medium-sized. Its antigen is unidentified. The data derive from a study of vaccination effects on CD4 cells after COVID-19. Assay: immunoSEQ multiplex PCR; the TCRdb copy retains only in-frame clones and omits some. This table has 15,000 to 20,000 clones, about 70% appearing once. Findings of the study overall: There was marked clonal contraction among infection- and vaccine-induced clones late after vaccination.

Germline V gene sequence: CDR1 LNHDA, CDR2 SQIVND (reference sequence). The V gene end was trimmed by 7 bases and the J gene end by 4 bases; junction bases not matched to a gene: 10. This CDR3 has 15 residues. Viral peptide pool expansion of antigen-specific CD4+ T cells preceded sequencing in the ViraFEST assay. Following an approximately 10-day culture, CD4+ T cells were purified. The individual was infected with SARS-CoV-2 between March and December 2020, as confirmed by PCR. Participants got two doses of BNT162b2 or mRNA-1273 vaccine. Each culture had half its medium swapped for IL-2 medium on days 3 and 7.

The specimen was CD4+ T cells from PBMCs cultured with SARS-CoV-2 spike peptides, collected after COVID-19 vaccination. The clonotype comes from a human donor who had a prior SARS-CoV-2 infection. The rearrangement uses TRBV19 and TRBJ2-1; 7 bases are shared with TRBD2. This CDR3 reads CASNPGGAVYNEQFF. In DNA, the CDR3 is TGTGCCAGTAACCCGGGAGGAGCGGTTTACAATGAGCAGTTCTTC. The complete variable domain, with remaining parts taken from reference TRBV19 and TRBJ2-1, reads DGGITQSPKYLFRKEGQNVTLSCEQNLNHDAMYWYRQDPGQGLRLIYYSQIVNDFQKGDIAEGYSVSREKKESFPLTVTSAQKNPTAFYLCASNPGGAVYNEQFFGPGTRLTVL.